The 14 T cell receptor beta chains given below trace back to one sample, sequenced in a study of human T cells and chemical hapten exposure. TCRdb re-analysed the RACE reads in MiXCR, keeping a single row per CDR3 protein. The sample holds 87,000 or so distinct CDR3 sequences, 8% to 10% seen once. Time point indicated: pre-sensitization, week 0. The treatment here: therapeutic diphenylcyclopropenone sensitization with weekly scalp DPC. Sequencing was performed on whole blood, taken in connection with sensitization to the hapten diphenylcyclopropenone (DPC). Every receptor here comes from a woman in her 40s with alopecia areata. Some clones in this sample may be carry-over from other donors' samples.

Note on this clonotype: A read error may account for a junction end that differs from germline. The rearrangement links TRBV15 to TRBJ2-2; D is perhaps TRBD2 (7 bases). The CDR3 contains 15 residues. The V gene's germline CDR1 is LNHNV and CDR2 YYDKDF (reference sequence). The CDR3 loop is CATTPGGGVTEELFF. The CDR3 DNA sequence: TGTGCCACCACCCCGGGGGGCGGGGTAACCGAGGAGCTGTTTTTT.

This clonotype has at least ten counts. The V call is TRBV7-2, the J call TRBJ2-5, with 7 positions matching TRBD2. The germline gives CDR1 SGHTA, CDR2 FQGNSA. The CDR3 extends over 17 amino acids. The ends lost 5 bases at V and 2 bases at J; junction bases unmatched: 14. The CDR3 coding sequence is TGTGCCAGCAGCCTATCCCTAGTATGGGGGGGACAAGAGACCCAGTACTTC. This translates into CASSLSLVWGGQETQYF.

This clonotype was observed at least ten times. The genes are TRBV7-2 and TRBJ2-2; perhaps TRBD2 as D (6 bases). V dropped 9 bases and J dropped 0 bases, with 14 bases sitting between them. The CDR3 extends over 15 amino acids. Germline CDR1 is SGHTA and CDR2 is FQGNSA. CDR3 in DNA: TGTGCCAGTCAGACTAGTATCGCGAACACCGGGGAGCTGTTTTTT. Its translation: CASQTSIANTGELFF.

A few counts support this clonotype. This sequence joins TRBV6-2 or TRBV6-3 and TRBJ2-7; 13 nucleotides match TRBD2. The V and J ends lost 5 bases and 6 bases, in that order; junction bases with no gene match: 7. The CDR3 extends over 15 amino acids. Germline V gene data show CDR1 as MNHEY and CDR2 as SVGEGT. The CDR3: CASSPLLAGGAEQYF. CDR3 coding DNA: TGTGCCAGCAGTCCCCTACTAGCGGGGGGGGCCGAGCAGTACTTC.

This clonotype appeared many times. CDR3 loop: CASSPRGVQGAQGHSTIYF. DNA for the CDR3: TGTGCCAGCAGCCCCAGGGGGGTGCAGGGGGCGCAGGGGCATAGCACCATATATTTT. This sequence joins TRBV7-2 and TRBJ1-3; 8 nucleotides line up with TRBD1. V shed 5 bases and J 9 bases; nucleotides not matched to a gene: 24. This CDR3 contains 19 residues. The germline gives CDR1 SGHTA, CDR2 FQGNSA.

This clonotype came up a few times. The chain is built from TRBV5-4 and TRBJ1-4, with D hard to call. This CDR3 is 13 amino acids long. Germline assignment: CDR1 SGHNT and CDR2 YYREEE (reference sequence). V shed 2 bases and J shed 3 bases, with 5 bases lying between them. The CDR3: CASSFPPNEKLFF. In DNA form, the CDR3 reads TGTGCCAGCAGCTTCCCCCCTAATGAAAAACTGTTTTTT. Complete variable domain (other parts from reference TRBV5-4 and TRBJ1-4): ETGVTQSPTHLIKTRGQQVTLRCSSQSGHNTVSWYQQALGQGPQFIFQYYREEENGRGNFPPRFSGLQFPNYSSELNVNALELDDSALYLCASSFPPNEKLFFGSGTQLSVL.

This chain links TRBV28 with TRBJ1-4; 9 bases are a match to TRBD1. The V gene's germline CDR1 is MDHEN and CDR2 SYDVKM. The CDR3 sequence is 15 residues long. V was clipped by 6 bases and J by 8 bases; unmatched bases: 10. CDR3 in amino acids: CASRYWDRAKEKLFF. CDR3 nucleotide sequence: TGTGCCAGCAGATATTGGGACAGGGCGAAGGAAAAACTGTTTTTT.

The chain recombines TRBV5-5 with TRBJ1-5; 10 bases agree with TRBD1. The ends lost 5 bases at V and 1 base at J; junction bases unmatched: 3. Germline CDR1 and CDR2: SGHKS and YYEKEE (reference sequence). CDR3 length equals 15 residues. CDR3: CASRPGQGSNQPQHF. The CDR3 DNA reads as TGTGCCAGCAGACCGGGACAGGGGAGCAATCAGCCCCAGCATTTT.

This sequence joins TRBV5-4 and TRBJ1-6; D is uncertain. V gave up 6 bases and J gave up 9 bases, with 13 bases separating them. This CDR3 comprises 13 residues. Germline CDR1 and CDR2: SGHNT and YYREEE (reference sequence). CDR3 in amino acids: CASTLDSSSPLHF. The CDR3 DNA follows: TGTGCCAGCACCCTGGACTCGAGTTCACCCCTCCACTTT.

The gene calls are TRBV7-2 and TRBJ2-3, with 8 bases that match TRBD2. Germline V gives CDR1 SGHTA, CDR2 FQGNSA. J was trimmed by 5 bases and V by 1 base; bases with no gene match: 5. This CDR3 is built from 15 residues. The CDR3 nucleotides read TGTGCCAGCAGCTTAGTGGCGGGGGGCATAGATACGCAGTATTTT. Translated: CASSLVAGGIDTQYF.

This clonotype was seen at least ten times. The chain has TRBV3-1 and TRBJ1-6; D unclear. V lost 6 bases and J 8 bases, leaving 11 bases between the germline ends. The CDR3 loop spans 13 amino acids. Germline CDR1 is LGHDT and CDR2 is YNNKEL (reference sequence). CDR3 nucleotide sequence: TGTGCCAGCAGGCTTGGGGAGGATTCACCCCTCCACTTT. Its translation is CASRLGEDSPLHF.

Ten or more counts support this clonotype. CDR3 region: CASTNEGRLNQPQHF. CDR3 in DNA: TGTGCCAGCACCAACGAGGGGAGACTGAATCAGCCCCAGCATTTT. The J gene is TRBJ1-5, the V gene TRBV6-2 or TRBV6-3; tentative D call: TRBD1 (5 bases). This CDR3 contains 15 residues. In germline, CDR1 is MNHEY, CDR2 SVGEGT. The V end lost 7 bases, the J end lost 4 bases, and 17 bases lay between the germline ends.

This clonotype occurred many times. The CDR3 region has the DNA TGTGCCAGCAGCAGATACGCAAGCTCCTACGAGCAGTACTTC. Translating gives CASSRYASSYEQYF. The chain employs TRBV7-9 and TRBJ2-7, with unresolved D. The CDR3 runs 14 residues. The V end was cut by 5 bases, the J end by 0 bases, with 11 bases between. Germline V CDR1 and CDR2: SEHNR, FQNEAQ (reference sequence).

This clonotype was observed at least ten times. The genes are TRBV7-2 and TRBJ1-4; 7 nucleotides match TRBD1. CDR3 size: 13 residues. The germline gives CDR1 SGHTA, CDR2 FQGNSA. The trim removed 6 bases at V and 6 bases at J, leaving 4 bases unmatched. The CDR3, as DNA: TGTGCCAGCAGATTCACAGGGGATGAAAAACTGTTTTTT. Translated: CASRFTGDEKLFF.